The source of this T cell receptor beta chain is a study of beta chain features in type 1 diabetes. Overall study: Age, gender, cell numbers and subset yield matched between patients and controls.

Expressed TCRB transcripts were sequenced because the isolated RNA had all been reverse transcribed beforehand. Only in-frame clones appear in the TCRdb table, and some are missing; sequencing was by immunoSEQ multiplex PCR. The sample contains some 500,000 clones, over 10% of which appear only once. The CDR3 is 15 residues long. The V gene end was trimmed by 0 bases and the J gene end by 3 bases; junction bases not matched to a gene: 3. CDR1 and CDR2 (germline): LGHNA, YNFKEQ. This clone was observed a few times. Its specificity is not known. General observations from the study: PCR might favor shorter templates, but any such skew would affect patients and controls equally.

Sequenced: naive CD4+ T cells from blood. V and J are TRBV4-2 and TRBJ2-7; 9 nucleotides agree with TRBD2. This sequence was found in a woman aged 18-30 years in good health. The CDR3 here is CASSQDATSGYEQYF. CDR3 nucleotide sequence: TGTGCCAGCAGCCAAGACGCGACTAGCGGCTACGAGCAGTACTTC.